This is a list of T cell receptor beta chains from one sample in a study of T cell responses to AZD1222 COVID-19 vaccine. Method: immunoSEQ multiplex PCR; TCRdb's copy keeps in-frame clones and lacks some. The sample records roughly 170,000 clones, roughly nine tenths being singletons. Sample: peripheral blood, taken on day 0 of AZD1222 vaccination. Receptors originate from an adult in good health. The CDR3 runs from the conserved cysteine through the conserved F or W. Fields, in order: V gene, clone size, D gene, J gene, CDR3 protein. The D gene is left open where the match is weak. Part of the rows lack a size; the others show once, few, many or a class for expanded clones.

v_call: TRBV6-2/TRBV6-3
clone_size: .
d_call: .
j_call: TRBJ1-4
cdr3_aa: CASSYSMGGDEKLFF

v_call: TRBV19
clone_size: .
d_call: .
j_call: TRBJ1-3
cdr3_aa: CASSSIGGNTIYF

v_call: TRBV11-2
clone_size: once
d_call: TRBD2
j_call: TRBJ2-1
cdr3_aa: CASSPPWGLAGGKYNEQFF

v_call: TRBV5-5
clone_size: .
d_call: .
j_call: TRBJ2-2
cdr3_aa: CASSLGGTGELFF

v_call: TRBV28
clone_size: .
d_call: TRBD1
j_call: TRBJ1-5
cdr3_aa: CASITGTGVSQPQHF

v_call: TRBV6-5
clone_size: .
d_call: TRBD1
j_call: TRBJ2-7
cdr3_aa: CASRLGQGSSYEQYF

v_call: TRBV6-2/TRBV6-3
clone_size: .
d_call: .
j_call: TRBJ1-2
cdr3_aa: CASSYPGTTNGYTF

v_call: TRBV12-2
clone_size: .
d_call: .
j_call: TRBJ1-5
cdr3_aa: CASRFPGGSNQPQHF

v_call: TRBV7-2
clone_size: .
d_call: TRBD2
j_call: TRBJ2-1
cdr3_aa: CASSLSRVRLAAHNEQFF

v_call: TRBV6-5
clone_size: .
d_call: TRBD2
j_call: TRBJ2-5
cdr3_aa: CASSRSGGETQYF

v_call: TRBV6-1
clone_size: .
d_call: .
j_call: TRBJ2-5
cdr3_aa: CASSEERGRWLETQYF

v_call: TRBV23-1
clone_size: once
d_call: .
j_call: TRBJ1-6
cdr3_aa: CASSQSAQGFTLHF

v_call: TRBV2
clone_size: .
d_call: .
j_call: TRBJ2-7
cdr3_aa: CASMERQHRTYEQYF

v_call: TRBV23-1
clone_size: .
d_call: .
j_call: TRBJ1-5
cdr3_aa: CARDSSNNQPQHF

v_call: TRBV18
clone_size: .
d_call: .
j_call: TRBJ1-5
cdr3_aa: CASSPMGRGQPQHF

v_call: TRBV7-2
clone_size: .
d_call: TRBD1
j_call: TRBJ1-2
cdr3_aa: CASSPSPGGNYGYTF

v_call: TRBV11-2
clone_size: .
d_call: TRBD2
j_call: TRBJ2-1
cdr3_aa: CASSPTLGGEGQFF

v_call: TRBV5-1
clone_size: .
d_call: .
j_call: TRBJ1-3
cdr3_aa: CASSPSTGSSGNTIYF

v_call: TRBV18
clone_size: .
d_call: TRBD2
j_call: TRBJ2-1
cdr3_aa: CASSPERERSYNEQFF

v_call: TRBV11-2
clone_size: .
d_call: .
j_call: TRBJ2-4
cdr3_aa: CASSSVGKNIQYF

v_call: TRBV27
clone_size: .
d_call: .
j_call: TRBJ2-5
cdr3_aa: CASSPYYGETQYF

v_call: TRBV30
clone_size: .
d_call: TRBD1
j_call: TRBJ1-2
cdr3_aa: CAWSARDRVHYGYTF

v_call: TRBV10-2
clone_size: once
d_call: .
j_call: TRBJ1-4
cdr3_aa: CASNRGREEKLFF

v_call: TRBV5-4
clone_size: .
d_call: TRBD2
j_call: TRBJ2-1
cdr3_aa: CASSSEILAGLYNEQFF

v_call: TRBV7-8
clone_size: .
d_call: .
j_call: TRBJ1-1
cdr3_aa: CASSRGVNTEAFF

v_call: TRBV5-5
clone_size: .
d_call: .
j_call: TRBJ2-7
cdr3_aa: CASSWGGVNEQYF

v_call: TRBV6-5
clone_size: few
d_call: .
j_call: TRBJ1-1
cdr3_aa: CASSYLIKNTEAFF

v_call: TRBV9
clone_size: .
d_call: .
j_call: TRBJ2-5
cdr3_aa: CASSEGQETQYF

v_call: TRBV29-1
clone_size: .
d_call: .
j_call: TRBJ1-1
cdr3_aa: CSVRRLNTEAFF

v_call: TRBV14
clone_size: .
d_call: TRBD1
j_call: TRBJ2-2
cdr3_aa: CASSTRQGSGELFF

v_call: TRBV9
clone_size: .
d_call: TRBD2
j_call: TRBJ2-1
cdr3_aa: CASSPLGLAGGNEQFF

v_call: TRBV28
clone_size: .
d_call: TRBD2
j_call: TRBJ2-1
cdr3_aa: CATQRDGNEQFF

v_call: TRBV6-6
clone_size: .
d_call: .
j_call: TRBJ1-5
cdr3_aa: CASSRVRGDSNQPQHF

v_call: TRBV28
clone_size: .
d_call: .
j_call: TRBJ1-2
cdr3_aa: CASSLNDRGARWGYGYTF

v_call: TRBV6-2/TRBV6-3
clone_size: once
d_call: TRBD1
j_call: TRBJ2-5
cdr3_aa: CASSYGQDRQETQYF

v_call: TRBV7-6
clone_size: .
d_call: TRBD2
j_call: TRBJ2-7
cdr3_aa: CASSLLAGSYEQYF

v_call: TRBV19
clone_size: .
d_call: TRBD2
j_call: TRBJ2-2
cdr3_aa: CASSIVGASGVNTGELFF

v_call: TRBV28
clone_size: .
d_call: TRBD1
j_call: TRBJ1-1
cdr3_aa: CASSPRTGVNTEAFF

v_call: TRBV28
clone_size: .
d_call: .
j_call: TRBJ2-2
cdr3_aa: CASSLGPNTGELFF

v_call: TRBV10-1
clone_size: .
d_call: .
j_call: TRBJ2-1
cdr3_aa: CASSLPGDTEQFF

v_call: TRBV7-2
clone_size: .
d_call: TRBD1
j_call: TRBJ1-6
cdr3_aa: CASSLPGGSPLHF

v_call: TRBV6-2/TRBV6-3
clone_size: .
d_call: .
j_call: TRBJ2-7
cdr3_aa: CASSYPPGPPPYEQYF

v_call: TRBV4-3
clone_size: .
d_call: TRBD1
j_call: TRBJ1-3
cdr3_aa: CASSPGTGDGNTIYF

v_call: TRBV2
clone_size: .
d_call: .
j_call: TRBJ1-5
cdr3_aa: CASSYSGPVQPQHF

v_call: TRBV29-1
clone_size: .
d_call: TRBD1
j_call: TRBJ1-2
cdr3_aa: CSAGQGLYGYTF

v_call: TRBV6-5
clone_size: .
d_call: TRBD1
j_call: TRBJ2-7
cdr3_aa: CASSLGQGMYEQYF

v_call: TRBV10-3
clone_size: .
d_call: TRBD2
j_call: TRBJ2-1
cdr3_aa: CAISGLAGGGVNEQFF

v_call: TRBV7-2
clone_size: .
d_call: .
j_call: TRBJ1-6
cdr3_aa: CASSLGQFNSPLHF

v_call: TRBV6-5
clone_size: .
d_call: .
j_call: TRBJ1-3
cdr3_aa: CASSPWDLSGNTIYF

v_call: TRBV7-2
clone_size: .
d_call: .
j_call: TRBJ2-2
cdr3_aa: CASSYLQYTGELFF

v_call: TRBV30
clone_size: .
d_call: .
j_call: TRBJ1-1
cdr3_aa: CAWSPGNTEAFF

v_call: TRBV5-6
clone_size: .
d_call: .
j_call: TRBJ1-5
cdr3_aa: CASSLYPGINQPQHF

v_call: TRBV5-5
clone_size: .
d_call: TRBD1
j_call: TRBJ2-7
cdr3_aa: CASSSAPGQGPTYEQYF

v_call: TRBV7-2
clone_size: .
d_call: TRBD1
j_call: TRBJ1-5
cdr3_aa: CASSPTGDGVQPQHF

v_call: TRBV21-1
clone_size: .
d_call: .
j_call: TRBJ2-2
cdr3_aa: CASIAPLDTGELFF

v_call: TRBV19
clone_size: .
d_call: TRBD2
j_call: TRBJ2-5
cdr3_aa: CASSFIAGEETQYF

v_call: TRBV9
clone_size: .
d_call: .
j_call: TRBJ1-1
cdr3_aa: CASSVDWSPLNTEAFF

v_call: TRBV9
clone_size: .
d_call: .
j_call: TRBJ2-7
cdr3_aa: CASSVGGRPGPRASYEQYF

v_call: TRBV29-1
clone_size: .
d_call: TRBD1
j_call: TRBJ2-7
cdr3_aa: CSVGADRVTEQYF

v_call: TRBV29-1
clone_size: .
d_call: .
j_call: TRBJ1-1
cdr3_aa: CSVGHGNTEAFF